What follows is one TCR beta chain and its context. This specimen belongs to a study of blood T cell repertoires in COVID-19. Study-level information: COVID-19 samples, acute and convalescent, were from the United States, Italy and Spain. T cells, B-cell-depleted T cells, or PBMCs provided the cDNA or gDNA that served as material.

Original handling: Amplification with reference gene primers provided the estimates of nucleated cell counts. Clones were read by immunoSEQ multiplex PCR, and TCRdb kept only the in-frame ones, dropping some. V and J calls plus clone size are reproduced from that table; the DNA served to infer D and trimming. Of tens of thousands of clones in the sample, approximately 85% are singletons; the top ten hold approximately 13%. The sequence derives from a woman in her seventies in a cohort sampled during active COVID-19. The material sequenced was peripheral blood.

This CDR3 is CASSYSRLAGAETQYF. In DNA form, the CDR3 reads TGTGCCAGCAGTTACTCCAGGCTAGCGGGAGCAGAGACCCAGTACTTC. V is TRBV6-5 and J is TRBJ2-5, with 10 bases aligning to TRBD2. Germline loops: CDR1 MNHEY, CDR2 SVGAGI. The CDR3 runs to 16 residues. Losses at the gene ends were 0 bases for V and 4 bases for J; bases not matched to a gene: 5.